These T cell receptor beta chains were read from a single sample in a study of blood T cell repertoires in COVID-19. The repertoire was sequenced with immunoSEQ multiplex PCR; TCRdb's copy has only in-frame clones and lacks some. Of about 34,000 clones listed, approximately 82% were seen once; the top ten hold roughly 7%. What was sequenced was peripheral blood. The source of these receptors is a woman aged 55 to 70 with acute or convalescent COVID-19. Both conserved end residues are part of each CDR3. The D gene is left open where the match is weak. Clone size is stated in some rows and not others, as once, few, many or a class when expanded.

j_gene | d_gene | abundance | v_gene | CDR3nt | CDR3aa
TRBJ1-2 | . | . | TRBV6-5 | TGTGCCAGCAGTTATTATCCCCCGGGCTATGGCTACACCTTC | CASSYYPPGYGYTF
TRBJ2-1 | TRBD2 | . | TRBV4-2 | TGTGCCAGCAGCCAAGATCTAGCGGGGGGTTATAATGAGCAGTTCTTC | CASSQDLAGGYNEQFF
TRBJ1-2 | . | . | TRBV12-3/TRBV12-4 | TGTGCCAGCAGTCCCGTGACGGGCTATGGCTACACCTTC | CASSPVTGYGYTF
TRBJ2-3 | TRBD1 | . | TRBV5-1 | TGCGCCAGCAGCTGGGGACAGGGCACAGATACGCAGTATTTT | CASSWGQGTDTQYF
TRBJ1-1 | . | . | TRBV5-4 | TGTGCCAGCAGCTTGGCCGGTCCATCGAACACTGAAGCTTTCTTT | CASSLAGPSNTEAFF
TRBJ1-4 | . | few | TRBV9 | TGTGCCAGCAGCGTAGGAGAGGGACTTAAGGAAAAACTGTTTTTT | CASSVGEGLKEKLFF
TRBJ2-7 | TRBD1 | . | TRBV7-9 | TGTGCCAGCAGCTTCGGACAGGCCTCCTACGAGCAGTACTTC | CASSFGQASYEQYF
TRBJ1-4 | . | . | TRBV23-1 | TGCGCCAGCAGTCAATCATGGCAGGGCCTGAGTTTGCCTGAAAAACTGTTTTTT | CASSQSWQGLSLPEKLFF
TRBJ2-2 | TRBD1 | . | TRBV4-2 | TGTGCCAGCACTTTGAAGGACAGGGGGCGAACCGGGGAGCTGTTTTTT | CASTLKDRGRTGELFF
TRBJ2-1 | TRBD2 | . | TRBV7-9 | TGTGCCAGCAGCTCTCAGCGGGGGGCCTACAATGAGCAGTTCTTC | CASSSQRGAYNEQFF
TRBJ2-5 | TRBD2 | once | TRBV2 | TGTGCCAGCAGGGGACTAGCGGGGTACCAAGAGACCCAGTACTTC | CASRGLAGYQETQYF
TRBJ1-2 | . | . | TRBV7-2 | TGTGCCAGCAGCCCCGGGGGTGTTTCTAACTATGGCTACACCTTC | CASSPGGVSNYGYTF
TRBJ1-1 | TRBD1 | . | TRBV30 | TGTGCCTGGGCAGAGACAGGGCGAAGGACTGAAGCTTTCTTT | CAWAETGRRTEAFF
TRBJ2-7 | . | . | TRBV5-1 | TGCGCCAGCAAAAGACAGGGAGGTTACGAGCAGTACTTC | CASKRQGGYEQYF
TRBJ1-2 | . | . | TRBV5-8 | TGTGCCAGCAGCCCTCTCGTGCGGAACTATGGCTACACCTTC | CASSPLVRNYGYTF
TRBJ2-7 | . | . | TRBV6-5 | TGTGCCAGCAGTTACTATGGGGAGGCCTCCTACGAGCAGTACTTC | CASSYYGEASYEQYF
TRBJ2-1 | TRBD2 | . | TRBV9 | TGTGCCAGCAGCCGCGTACTAGCGGGGCCTTCCTACAATGAGCAGTTCTTC | CASSRVLAGPSYNEQFF
TRBJ2-2 | . | . | TRBV6-5 | TGTGCCAGCAGCAAGGACTGGAGCGGGGAGCTGTTTTTT | CASSKDWSGELFF
TRBJ2-3 | . | . | TRBV5-6 | TGTGCCAGCAGCTTCGAAATAGCTTCTCGGCCAGATACGCAGTATTTT | CASSFEIASRPDTQYF
TRBJ2-7 | TRBD1 | . | TRBV6-5 | TGTGCCAGCAGTCCTACAGGGGTGAGCTCCTACGAGCAGTACTTC | CASSPTGVSSYEQYF
TRBJ2-2 | . | once | TRBV19 | TGTGCCAGTAGTACAGGGCCCGGGGAGCTGTTTTTT | CASSTGPGELFF
TRBJ1-1 | . | . | TRBV7-8 | TGTGCCAGCAGCTTAGTTCGGGGGAACACTGAAGCTTTCTTT | CASSLVRGNTEAFF
TRBJ1-5 | . | . | TRBV5-6 | TGTGCCAGCAGCCAGGGAGGGCCACAACCTAATCAGCCCCAGCATTTT | CASSQGGPQPNQPQHF
TRBJ1-6 | . | . | TRBV18 | TGTGCCAGCTCCCAAACGGCACAGGGACCCTATAATTCACCCCTCCACTTT | CASSQTAQGPYNSPLHF
TRBJ1-1 | TRBD1 | . | TRBV6-4 | TGTGCCAGCAGTGACTCCCTGAGTCGAAAGGGGGCTTGCGCTGAAGCTTTCTTT | CASSDSLSRKGACAEAFF
TRBJ1-1 | . | . | TRBV5-1 | TGCGCCAGCAGCTTGGGGGCCCTATCACAGGGAAATGAAGCTTTCTTT | CASSLGALSQGNEAFF
TRBJ1-1 | . | . | TRBV7-9 | TGTGCCAGCAGCCCCACCCTCAGGGGTTACACTGAAGCTTTCTTT | CASSPTLRGYTEAFF
TRBJ1-3 | . | once | TRBV7-9 | TGTGCCAGCAGAGAACTCTCTGGAAACACCATATATTTT | CASRELSGNTIYF
TRBJ1-5 | . | . | TRBV2 | TGTGCCAGCAGTGAAGGTCAGGGGCCTCATCAGCCCCAGCATTTT | CASSEGQGPHQPQHF
TRBJ2-5 | TRBD2 | few | TRBV10-3 | TGTGCCCACTCGGGCGGGGGGAACCAAGAGACCCAGTACTTC | CAHSGGGNQETQYF
TRBJ1-2 | . | . | TRBV18 | TGTGCCAGCTCGCCCCCGGACAGACATGGCTACACCTTC | CASSPPDRHGYTF
TRBJ1-6 | . | . | TRBV7-8 | TGTGCCAGCGGGGTGACAGATAATTCACCCCTCCACTTT | CASGVTDNSPLHF
TRBJ2-1 | . | . | TRBV2 | TGTGCCAGGGGAAGGACAGATTACAATGAGCAGTTCTTC | CARGRTDYNEQFF
TRBJ1-6 | . | . | TRBV29-1 | TGCAGCGTTGATGACGGGGAGGAGAGTTCACCCCTCCACTTT | CSVDDGEESSPLHF
TRBJ1-5 | . | . | TRBV6-4 | TGTGCCAGCAGTGTTGGGCAGAAACTAGATAGCAATCAGCCCCAGCATTTT | CASSVGQKLDSNQPQHF
TRBJ2-3 | TRBD2 | once | TRBV11-2 | TGTGCCAGCAGCTTCGCGCGGGGGACGCAGTATTTT | CASSFARGTQYF
TRBJ2-7 | TRBD1 | . | TRBV6-5 | TGTGCCAGCAGTCCCTGGACAGGTAACGACGAGCAGTACTTC | CASSPWTGNDEQYF
TRBJ1-2 | . | . | TRBV7-9 | TGTGCCAGCAGCTTACGAGAGGTTGATGGCTACACCTTC | CASSLREVDGYTF
TRBJ2-7 | . | once | TRBV27 | TGTGCCAGCAGTTTTTCCCAGGTCTCCTCCTACGAGCAGTACTTC | CASSFSQVSSYEQYF
TRBJ1-1 | . | once | TRBV5-1 | TGCGCCAGCAGCCAAGAGTTAAACACTGAAGCTTTCTTT | CASSQELNTEAFF
TRBJ2-5 | TRBD2 | . | TRBV11-2 | TGTGCCAGCAGCTCTAGACTAGCGGGGGGCCCAGAGACCCAGTACTTC | CASSSRLAGGPETQYF
TRBJ1-3 | . | . | TRBV3-1/TRBV3-2 | TGTGCCAGCACAGGGGTTGGAAACACCATATATTTT | CASTGVGNTIYF
TRBJ1-3 | . | . | TRBV19 | TGTGCCAGTAGTGTCACGAGCTCTGGAAACACCATATATTTT | CASSVTSSGNTIYF
TRBJ2-5 | TRBD2 | . | TRBV30 | TGTGCCTGGAGTCCTGGGGGGGTACAAGAGACCCAGTACTTC | CAWSPGGVQETQYF
TRBJ1-2 | TRBD1 | . | TRBV2 | TGTGCCAGCAGTGACCAGGGACAGGGAACCTATGGCTACACCTTC | CASSDQGQGTYGYTF
TRBJ1-2 | TRBD1 | . | TRBV18 | TGTGCCAGCTCACTCGGGACAGATCGTAACTATGGCTACACCTTC | CASSLGTDRNYGYTF
TRBJ1-5 | . | . | TRBV19 | TGTGCCAGTAGTACAAAATCAGGGTTTCAGCCCCAGCATTTT | CASSTKSGFQPQHF
TRBJ2-7 | . | . | TRBV5-1 | TGCGCCAGCAGCCCGGACGGGGTTAGCTCCTACGAGCAGTACTTC | CASSPDGVSSYEQYF
TRBJ1-1 | . | . | TRBV30 | TGTGCCTGGAGTCGCATCGACACCTCGAACACTGAAGCTTTCTTT | CAWSRIDTSNTEAFF
TRBJ1-4 | TRBD1 | . | TRBV7-2 | TGTGCCAGCAGCAGACAGGGGGCGCTCGGTGAAAAACTGTTTTTT | CASSRQGALGEKLFF
TRBJ1-2 | TRBD1 | . | TRBV28 | TGTGCCAGCGGTCAGGGGGCCTATGGCTACACCTTC | CASGQGAYGYTF
TRBJ1-1 | TRBD1 | . | TRBV5-4 | TGTGCCAGCAGCCCAATGACAGGGTTGACCACTGAAGCTTTCTTT | CASSPMTGLTTEAFF
TRBJ1-6 | TRBD1 | few | TRBV2 | TGTGCCAGCAGAAGTCCCGGGACAGGGCCGGATTCACCCCTCCACTTT | CASRSPGTGPDSPLHF
TRBJ2-7 | TRBD2 | . | TRBV6-1 | TGTGCCAGCAGTGAATGGGGAGGGGCAGGCTACGAGCAGTACTTC | CASSEWGGAGYEQYF
TRBJ2-1 | . | once | TRBV12-3/TRBV12-4 | TGTGCCAGCAGTTTGGGCTACTACAATGAGCAGTTCTTC | CASSLGYYNEQFF
TRBJ1-2 | . | . | TRBV6-5 | TGTGCCAGCACAGCAGAGGAAGACTATGGCTACACCTTC | CASTAEEDYGYTF
TRBJ1-6 | TRBD1 | . | TRBV5-1 | TGCGCCAGCAGCTTCCAAGGGACAGGCAATACCTATAATTCACCCCTCCACTTT | CASSFQGTGNTYNSPLHF
TRBJ1-6 | TRBD1 | few | TRBV27 | TGTGCCAGCAGGATCTGGACAGGATGGGATTCACCCCTCCACTTT | CASRIWTGWDSPLHF
TRBJ2-5 | . | . | TRBV5-1 | TGCGCCAGCAGCTTGGGGCTGGAGACCCAGTACTTC | CASSLGLETQYF